Below are 10 T cell receptor beta chains sequenced from a single sample in a study of T cells in Graves' hyperthyroidism and ophthalmopathy. RNA transcripts provided the source from which TCR beta CDR3 regions were amplified. HTBI primers were employed in a first-round RT-PCR of the TCR CDR3. TCRdb analysed the multiplex PCR reads with MiXCR anew, one entry per CDR3 protein. The sample has fewer than 400,000 distinct CDR3 sequences, around a quarter seen once. Sequencing used blood. Source of these receptors: a man over 45 with Graves' hyperthyroidism.

This chain links TRBV6-1 with TRBJ1-1; 10 bases agree with TRBD1. Germline assignment: CDR1 MNHNS and CDR2 SASEGT. Trimming took 6 bases from V and 10 from J; bases not matched to a gene: 5. CDR3 length: 12 residues. The CDR3 here is CASSGRDRGAFF. The CDR3 DNA is TGTGCCAGCAGCGGCCGGGACAGGGGAGCTTTCTTT.

This clonotype was picked up a small number of times. This chain connects TRBV19 to TRBJ1-1; D is unresolved. Germline CDR1 and CDR2: LNHDA and SQIVND (reference sequence). Trimming pared 3 bases from V and 1 base from J, leaving 9 bases between. The CDR3 sequence is 14 residues long. The CDR3 nucleotides are TGTGCCAGTAGTATTAGGGTGGGGAACACTGAAGCTTTCTTT. Translating gives CASSIRVGNTEAFF.

J is TRBJ2-7 and V is TRBV18, with 9 bases lining up with TRBD1. Germline assignment: CDR1 KGHSH and CDR2 LQKENI. This CDR3 is 15 amino acids long. The V gene end was trimmed by 3 bases and the J gene end by 2 bases; junction bases not matched to a gene: 5. This CDR3 is CASSPYRGPTYEQYF. DNA for the CDR3: TGTGCCAGCTCACCTTACAGGGGGCCCACCTACGAGCAGTACTTC.

The table lists this clonotype with many counts. The chain uses TRBV29-1 and TRBJ2-1; D perhaps matches TRBD1 (6 bases). CDR1 SQVTM and CDR2 ANQGSEA come from the germline V gene. V dropped 7 bases and J dropped 5 bases, with 24 bases sitting between them. The CDR3 spans 16 residues. The CDR3 protein is CSGGRTDWVKNNEQFF. Written as DNA, the CDR3 is TGCAGCGGGGGGCGAACGGACTGGGTGAAGAACAATGAGCAGTTCTTC.

This clonotype has just a few counts. The chain uses TRBV11-2 and TRBJ2-2; D unclear. Looked up from germline, CDR1 is SGHAT and CDR2 is FQNNGV. V was shortened by 0 bases and J by 7 bases, with 3 bases between the two germline ends. The CDR3 covers 12 residues. CDR3 sequence: CASSLELGELFF. CDR3 DNA: TGTGCCAGCAGCTTAGAGCTCGGGGAGCTGTTTTTT.

This clonotype has more than one count but fewer than ten. The chain links TRBV5-1 to TRBJ2-3, with D perhaps matching TRBD2 (6 bases). V gave up 3 bases and J gave up 4 bases, with 15 bases separating them. Germline assignment: CDR1 SGHRS and CDR2 YFSETQ. This CDR3 is built from 15 residues. CDR3 bases: TGCGCCAGCAGCTCCCAAGCGGGTATCGCAGATACGCAGTATTTT. This sequence encodes CASSSQAGIADTQYF.

This sequence joins TRBV12-3 or TRBV12-4 and TRBJ1-6; 7 positions agree with TRBD1. Trimming at V came to 7 bases and at J to 4 bases, leaving 1 base not matched to a gene. The CDR3 totals 13 residues. The CDR3 DNA follows: TGTGCCAGCACGGGACAGTATAATTCACCCCTCCACTTT. This sequence encodes CASTGQYNSPLHF.

The rearrangement uses TRBV7-9 and TRBJ1-5; 7 bases are a match to TRBD1. The junction had 13 bases not matched to a gene; V was cut back by 5 bases and J by 0 bases. This CDR3 spans 18 amino acids. Looked up from germline, CDR1 is SEHNR and CDR2 is FQNEAQ (reference sequence). DNA for the CDR3: TGTGCCAGCAGCCGCTTTAACGGGGGACAGCTTAGCAATCAGCCCCAGCATTTT. Protein sequence: CASSRFNGGQLSNQPQHF.

In its sample, this clonotype was seen a few times. The chain employs TRBV20-1 and TRBJ2-7, with 11 positions matching TRBD2. The trim removed 4 bases at V and 3 bases at J, leaving 8 bases unmatched. Germline assignment: CDR1 DFQATT and CDR2 SNEGSKA (reference sequence). CDR3 size: 15 residues. The CDR3 coding sequence is TGCAGTGCTAAACCCGGACTAGCGGGCATCTACGAGCAGTACTTC. This translates into CSAKPGLAGIYEQYF.

In this sample, this clonotype turned up a few times. CDR3 in DNA: TGTGCCATTACGCCGGGCAGCTCTGGGGCCAACGTCCTGACTTTC. Protein product: CAITPGSSGANVLTF. The chain is built from TRBV12-3 or TRBV12-4 and TRBJ2-6; D unresolved. There are 15 residues in the CDR3. Trimming removed 10 bases at V and 0 bases at J, with 13 bases between.